The rows below give T cell receptor beta chains drawn from one sample of a study of shared clonotypes between healthy human individuals. The data were produced by immunoSEQ multiplex PCR, yet TCRdb's version contains in-frame clones alone and is incomplete. The sample lists around 370,000 clones, around 96% occurring once. The sequencing input was memory CD8+ T cells sorted from blood. Source of these receptors: a man aged 25 to 40 in good health. Both conserved end residues are trimmed from each CDR3. The D gene is left open where the match is weak.

j_call	d_call	v_call	cdr3_aa
TRBJ2-6	TRBD1	TRBV18	ASSPDRVGANVLT
TRBJ2-2	-	TRBV1	TSSQDSTLASNTGELF
TRBJ2-2	-	TRBV9	ASSVGGTTGELF
TRBJ2-7	TRBD1	TRBV5-8	ASSIFPGQASSYEQY
TRBJ2-7	-	TRBV11-3	ASSLVRKEFSYEQY
TRBJ2-1	TRBD1	TRBV19	ASIPDRGSYNEQF
TRBJ2-1	-	TRBV5-1	ASSLGRVQANEQF
TRBJ1-5	-	TRBV5-6	ASSLQGNQPQH
TRBJ2-1	TRBD2	TRBV7-8	ASSSTGRSVRGNEQF
TRBJ2-7	-	TRBV7-9	ASSLVGPTYEQY
TRBJ1-5	TRBD1	TRBV5-8	ASRSGGYEPQH
TRBJ2-1	-	TRBV28	ASSLSFSVHRNEQF
TRBJ2-7	-	TRBV28	ASSPPSYEQY
TRBJ2-1	TRBD1	TRBV19	ASRDRRYNEQF
TRBJ1-1	-	TRBV11-2	ASSLGDTEAF
TRBJ2-7	TRBD1	TRBV30	ARSTGQGLNEQY
TRBJ1-5	TRBD1	TRBV30	AWSPPGGTNQPQH
TRBJ2-5	TRBD2	TRBV7-8	ASSLLAGGQETQY
TRBJ2-7	TRBD2	TRBV18	ASSPTRTSKDEQY
TRBJ2-7	-	TRBV5-1	ASSLVTGWEQY
TRBJ2-7	-	TRBV28	ASSFYRQSYEQY
TRBJ2-1	-	TRBV6-1	ASSGETSSYNEQF
TRBJ2-7	TRBD2	TRBV9	ASSVGTSGSYEQY
TRBJ2-7	-	TRBV20-1	SASQYYEQY
TRBJ2-3	-	TRBV4-2	ASSQGTKGGGLVQTDTQY
TRBJ2-7	TRBD2	TRBV5-6	ASSLGTSGIISHEQY
TRBJ2-1	TRBD2	TRBV7-9	ASSLVGTRFSNEQF
TRBJ1-5	TRBD1	TRBV7-2	ASSSRQGPNQPQH
TRBJ2-7	-	TRBV28	ASSSGAPTVQY
TRBJ2-6	-	TRBV5-6	ASSLARGNGANVLT
TRBJ2-7	-	TRBV11-2	ASSLREVVHEQY
TRBJ2-3	-	TRBV11-3	ASSLRRGSTDTQY
TRBJ2-1	TRBD2	TRBV7-2	ASSTSGTRIDEQF